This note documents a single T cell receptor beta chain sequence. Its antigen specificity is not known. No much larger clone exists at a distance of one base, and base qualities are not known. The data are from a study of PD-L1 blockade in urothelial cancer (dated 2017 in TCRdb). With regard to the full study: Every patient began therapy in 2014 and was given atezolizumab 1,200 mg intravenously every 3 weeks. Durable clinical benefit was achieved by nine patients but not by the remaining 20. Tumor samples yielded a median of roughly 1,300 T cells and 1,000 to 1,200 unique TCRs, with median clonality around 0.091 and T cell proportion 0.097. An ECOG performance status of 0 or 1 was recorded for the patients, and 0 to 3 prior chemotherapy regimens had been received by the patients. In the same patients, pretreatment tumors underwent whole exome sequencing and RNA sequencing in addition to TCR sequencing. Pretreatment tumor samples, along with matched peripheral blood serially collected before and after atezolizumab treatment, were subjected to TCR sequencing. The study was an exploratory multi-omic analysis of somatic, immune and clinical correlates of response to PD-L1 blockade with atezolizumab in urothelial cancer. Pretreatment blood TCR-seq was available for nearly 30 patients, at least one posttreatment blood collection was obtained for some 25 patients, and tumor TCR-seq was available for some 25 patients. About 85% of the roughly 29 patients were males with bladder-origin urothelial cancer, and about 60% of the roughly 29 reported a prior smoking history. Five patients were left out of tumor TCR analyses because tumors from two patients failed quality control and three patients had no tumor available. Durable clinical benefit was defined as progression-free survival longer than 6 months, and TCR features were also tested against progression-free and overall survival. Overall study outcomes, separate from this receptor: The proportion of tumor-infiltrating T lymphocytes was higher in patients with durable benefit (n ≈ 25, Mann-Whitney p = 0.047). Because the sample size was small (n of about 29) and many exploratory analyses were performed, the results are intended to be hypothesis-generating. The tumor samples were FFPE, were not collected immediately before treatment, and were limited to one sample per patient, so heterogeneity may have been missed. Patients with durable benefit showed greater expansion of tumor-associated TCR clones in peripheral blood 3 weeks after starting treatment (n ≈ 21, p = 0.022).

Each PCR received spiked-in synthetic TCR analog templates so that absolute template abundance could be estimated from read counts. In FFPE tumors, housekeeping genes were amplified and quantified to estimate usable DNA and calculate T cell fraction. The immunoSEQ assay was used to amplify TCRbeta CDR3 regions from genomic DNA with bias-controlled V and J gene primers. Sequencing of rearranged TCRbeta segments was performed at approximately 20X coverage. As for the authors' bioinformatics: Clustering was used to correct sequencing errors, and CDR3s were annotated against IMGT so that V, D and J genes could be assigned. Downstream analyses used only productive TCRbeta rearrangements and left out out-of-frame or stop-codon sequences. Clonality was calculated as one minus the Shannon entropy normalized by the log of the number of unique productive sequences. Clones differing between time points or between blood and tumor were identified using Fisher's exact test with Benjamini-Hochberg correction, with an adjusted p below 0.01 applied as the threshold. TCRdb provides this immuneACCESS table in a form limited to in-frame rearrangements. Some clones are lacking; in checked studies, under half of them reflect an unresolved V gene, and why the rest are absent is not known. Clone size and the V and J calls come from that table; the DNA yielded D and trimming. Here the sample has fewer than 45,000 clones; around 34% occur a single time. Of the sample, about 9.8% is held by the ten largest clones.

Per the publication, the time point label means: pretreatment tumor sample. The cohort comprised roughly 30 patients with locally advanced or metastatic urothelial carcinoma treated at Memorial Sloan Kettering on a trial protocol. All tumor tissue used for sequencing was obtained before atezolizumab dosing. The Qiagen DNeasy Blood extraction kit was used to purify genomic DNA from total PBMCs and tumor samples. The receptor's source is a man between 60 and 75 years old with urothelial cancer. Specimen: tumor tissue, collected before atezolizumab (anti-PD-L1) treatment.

The CDR3 here reads CSVHGGRGPGAFF. The nucleotide sequence is TGCAGCGTTCATGGCGGGCGTGGACCGGGGGCTTTCTTT. The rearranged segments are TRBV29-1 and TRBJ1-1, with the D gene call left open. Relative to germline, V is 5 bases shorter and J is 11 bases shorter, with 21 bases between their ends. From cysteine to phenylalanine, the CDR3 is 13 amino acids long. Just CDR3 DNA is preserved here, 39 bases in frame from base 1. CDR1 and CDR2 were assigned from the germline V gene as SQVTM and ANQGSEA.